The 20 T cell receptor beta chains below all came from one sample that was sequenced in a study of blood T cell repertoires in COVID-19. Clones were sequenced by immunoSEQ multiplex PCR, and TCRdb holds only the in-frame ones, with some missing. The sample records 120,000 to 150,000 clones, 65% to 90% being singletons. Sequencing input: peripheral blood. These TCRs come from a woman aged 45 to 65 in a cohort sampled during active or convalescent COVID-19.

V usage is TRBV11-1 and J usage is TRBJ1-1; D not resolved. This CDR3 is built from 13 residues. The germline gives CDR1 SGHAT, CDR2 FQDESV (reference sequence). The V end lost 5 bases, the J end lost 2 bases, and 9 bases lay between the germline ends. In DNA form, the CDR3 reads TGTGCCAGCAGCCGCTCACTCAACACTGAAGCTTTCTTT. Protein product: CASSRSLNTEAFF.

J is TRBJ2-5 and V is TRBV24-1; maybe TRBD1 (5 bases). Germline CDR1 KGHDR, CDR2 SFDVKD. The CDR3 covers 16 residues. V was cut by 2 bases and J by 1 base, with 13 bases left in between. This CDR3 reads CATSDSGVQGQETQYF. For the CDR3, the DNA is TGTGCCACCAGTGATTCGGGTGTCCAGGGCCAAGAGACCCAGTACTTC.

The genes are TRBV18 and TRBJ1-6; TRBD1 aligns across 8 bases. The CDR3 sequence is 16 residues long. CDR1 KGHSH and CDR2 LQKENI come from the germline V gene. V lost 3 bases and J lost 5; bases outside the gene matches: 6. CDR3 amino acids: CASSPSQGVDNSPLHF. In nucleotides, the CDR3 is TGTGCCAGCTCACCGTCACAGGGGGTGGATAATTCACCCCTCCACTTT.

The V gene is TRBV6-5, the J gene TRBJ1-2; the D is unclear. The CDR3 length is 13 residues. The V end lost 7 bases, the J end lost 3 bases, and 12 bases lay between the germline ends. Germline-derived CDR1 and CDR2 are MNHEY and SVGAGI. The CDR3 sequence: CASTLEEYYGYTF. The DNA of the CDR3 is TGTGCCAGCACCCTGGAGGAGTACTATGGCTACACCTTC.

V usage is TRBV5-1 and J usage is TRBJ2-7, with a weak D call TRBD1 (6 bases). The CDR3 length is 15 residues. Germline V gene lookup returns CDR1 SGHRS and CDR2 YFSETQ. The ends were cut back, 2 bases at V and 4 bases at J, with 16 bases in the middle. For the CDR3, the DNA is TGCGCCAGCAGCTTTACGCAGGGGAGAGGGTACGAGCAGTACTTC. It translates to CASSFTQGRGYEQYF.

This clone has a handful of counts. V usage is TRBV7-9 and J usage is TRBJ2-7; TRBD2 might be the D (6 bases). V was cut by 3 bases and J by 3 bases, with 9 bases left in between. Germline assignment: CDR1 SEHNR and CDR2 FQNEAQ (reference sequence). The CDR3 runs 13 residues. CDR3 sequence (DNA): TGTGCCAGCAGCTTCGGAGGGGTCTACGAGCAGTACTTC. Translation gives CASSFGGVYEQYF.

The chain combines TRBV19 with TRBJ1-1; 8 bases are shared with TRBD1. Germline V gives CDR1 LNHDA, CDR2 SQIVND (reference sequence). The CDR3 spans 15 residues. V lost 1 base and J lost 2; bases outside the gene matches: 3. CDR3 residues: CASSIGRGRNTEAFF. CDR3 DNA: TGTGCCAGTAGTATAGGCAGGGGGCGAAACACTGAAGCTTTCTTT.

The rearrangement links TRBV21-1 to TRBJ1-5; the table's D call of TRBD1 was not tested on the DNA. TRBV21-1 is a pseudogene locus. The CDR3 is 13 amino acids. DNA of the CDR3: TGTGCCAGCAGCACCACGACACATCAGCCCCAGCATTTT. This translates into CASSTTTHQPQHF.

V gene TRBV3-1 (or the pseudogene TRBV3-2) combines with J gene TRBJ2-1; TRBD2 agrees at 8 bases. CDR3 length equals 15 residues. After removal of 1 base from V and 3 bases from J, the junction contained 2 bases not matched to a gene. Germline V gives CDR1 LGHDT, CDR2 YNNKEL (reference sequence). The CDR3 is CASSQGSGGYNEQFF. DNA of the CDR3: TGTGCCAGCAGCCAAGGAAGCGGGGGCTACAATGAGCAGTTCTTC.

CDR3 coding DNA: TGTGCCAGCAAGAAAGGGGGCATGGGCACAGATACGCAGTATTTT. Translated, it gives CASKKGGMGTDTQYF. The chain carries TRBV6-5 and TRBJ2-3; 7 bases are a match to TRBD1. The CDR3 spans 15 residues. J was trimmed by 1 base and V by 7 bases; bases with no gene match: 8. Germline V gene lookup returns CDR1 MNHEY and CDR2 SVGAGI.

This clone came up a few times. The CDR3 sequence: CAWSATTVNTEAFF. DNA for the CDR3: TGTGCCTGGAGTGCCACGACAGTGAACACTGAAGCTTTCTTT. The chain uses TRBV30 and TRBJ1-1, with a possible D match to TRBD1 (5 bases). Germline V lookup: CDR1 GTSNPN, CDR2 SVGIG (reference sequence). The CDR3 spans 14 residues. The V end was cut by 1 base, the J end by 0 bases, with 9 bases between.

The chain carries TRBV27 and TRBJ1-2; 7 bases are shared with TRBD1. The CDR3 is 15 amino acids. Trimming cost V 5 bases and J 2 bases; bases outside gene matches: 8. Germline V CDR1 and CDR2: MNHEY, SMNVEV (reference sequence). CDR3 nucleotides: TGTGCCAGCAGTGGAAGGACAGGTCCGAACTATGGCTACACCTTC. It encodes CASSGRTGPNYGYTF.

This sequence joins TRBV6-2 or TRBV6-3 and TRBJ2-3, with D possibly being TRBD2 (6 bases). The CDR3 spans 15 residues. Germline lookup yields CDR1 MNHEY and CDR2 SVGEGT. V lost 1 base, J lost 2 bases, and 10 bases lay in between. CDR3 region: CASSYWRGNTDTQYF. DNA of the CDR3: TGTGCCAGCAGTTACTGGCGGGGAAACACAGATACGCAGTATTTT.

The rearrangement links TRBV5-6 to TRBJ1-5; 8 bases map to TRBD1. After removal of 0 bases from V and 6 bases from J, the junction contained 5 bases not matched to a gene. Per germline, CDR1 SGHDT and CDR2 YYEEEE. The CDR3 runs 15 residues. Here the CDR3 reads CASSLGGTGRQPQHF. The CDR3 region has the DNA TGTGCCAGCAGCTTGGGGGGGACAGGACGTCAGCCCCAGCATTTT.

The chain uses TRBV3-1 (or the pseudogene TRBV3-2) and TRBJ2-5; tentatively, D is TRBD2 (5 bases). CDR3 length: 14 residues. Germline V CDR1 and CDR2: LGHDT, YNNKEL (reference sequence). The V gene lost 2 bases and the J gene lost 2 bases, with 9 bases spanning the gap. The CDR3 bases are TGTGCCAGCAGCCAACCCGGGGTACAAGAGACCCAGTACTTC. Translation gives CASSQPGVQETQYF.

The chain links TRBV7-2 to TRBJ2-2; 9 bases align to TRBD1. There are 15 residues in the CDR3. The J segment lost 5 bases and the V segment lost 5 bases, leaving 6 bases of the junction unmatched. The germline V gene encodes CDR1 SGHTA and CDR2 FQGNSA. The DNA of the CDR3 is TGTGCCAGCAGCACCGACAGGGGGTGGACCGGGGAGCTGTTTTTT. Translating it yields CASSTDRGWTGELFF.

The chain uses TRBV4-3 and TRBJ2-5; D unclear. Trimming cost V 0 bases and J 2 bases, with 10 bases left between them. This CDR3 region has 15 residues. The V gene's germline CDR1 is LGHNA and CDR2 YSLEER. The CDR3 DNA sequence: TGCGCCAGCAGCCAAGAATCTGGAGAGCAAGAGACCCAGTACTTC. Protein product: CASSQESGEQETQYF.

This chain connects TRBV7-9 to TRBJ2-7; D is possibly TRBD2 (5 bases). Germline loops: CDR1 SEHNR, CDR2 FQNEAQ (reference sequence). Trimming removed 7 bases at V and 9 bases at J, with 16 bases between. The CDR3 totals 12 residues. The CDR3 loop is CASTKQSGRQYF. In DNA form, the CDR3 reads TGTGCCAGCACCAAGCAGTCGGGGAGGCAGTACTTC. The entire variable domain, with the rest obtained from reference TRBV7-9 and TRBJ2-7, is as follows: DTGVSQNPRHKITKRGQNVTFRCDPISEHNRLYWYRQTLGQGPEFLTYFQNEAQLEKSRLLSDRFSAERPKGSFSTLEIQRTEQGDSAMYLCASTKQSGRQYFGPGTRLTVT.

Only one count was recorded for this clone. The V and J genes are TRBV7-2 and TRBJ2-2; 15 bases match TRBD2. The CDR3 runs to 18 residues. Losses at the gene ends were 2 bases for V and 2 bases for J; bases not matched to a gene: 3. Germline V CDR1 and CDR2: SGHTA, FQGNSA. The CDR3 reads CASSLWGLAGGNTGELFF. DNA of the CDR3: TGTGCCAGCAGCTTATGGGGACTAGCGGGGGGTAACACCGGGGAGCTGTTTTTT.

The J gene is TRBJ2-3, the V gene TRBV5-5; 7 nucleotides agree with TRBD2. Germline trimming cut 3 bases from V and 2 bases from J; bases unmatched to any gene: 6. The CDR3 sequence is 15 residues long. Germline V lookup: CDR1 SGHKS, CDR2 YYEKEE (reference sequence). The chain's CDR3 is CASSSRDYITDTQYF. For the CDR3, the DNA is TGTGCCAGCAGCTCCAGGGACTACATCACAGATACGCAGTATTTT.